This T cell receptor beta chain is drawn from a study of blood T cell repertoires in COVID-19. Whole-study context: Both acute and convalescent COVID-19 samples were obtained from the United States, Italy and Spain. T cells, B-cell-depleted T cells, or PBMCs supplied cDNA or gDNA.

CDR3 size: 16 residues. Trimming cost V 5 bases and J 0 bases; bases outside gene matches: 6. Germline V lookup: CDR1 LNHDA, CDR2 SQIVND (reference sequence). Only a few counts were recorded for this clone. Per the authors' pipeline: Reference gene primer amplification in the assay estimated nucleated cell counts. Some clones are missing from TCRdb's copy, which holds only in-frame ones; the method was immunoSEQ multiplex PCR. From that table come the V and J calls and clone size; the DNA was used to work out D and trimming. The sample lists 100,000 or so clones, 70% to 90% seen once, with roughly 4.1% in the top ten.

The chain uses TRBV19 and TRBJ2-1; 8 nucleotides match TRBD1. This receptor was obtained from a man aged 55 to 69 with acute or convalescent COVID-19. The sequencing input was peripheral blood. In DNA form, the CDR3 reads TGTGCCAGTAGTGTTCGACAGGGGCTCTCCTACAATGAGCAGTTCTTC. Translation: CASSVRQGLSYNEQFF.